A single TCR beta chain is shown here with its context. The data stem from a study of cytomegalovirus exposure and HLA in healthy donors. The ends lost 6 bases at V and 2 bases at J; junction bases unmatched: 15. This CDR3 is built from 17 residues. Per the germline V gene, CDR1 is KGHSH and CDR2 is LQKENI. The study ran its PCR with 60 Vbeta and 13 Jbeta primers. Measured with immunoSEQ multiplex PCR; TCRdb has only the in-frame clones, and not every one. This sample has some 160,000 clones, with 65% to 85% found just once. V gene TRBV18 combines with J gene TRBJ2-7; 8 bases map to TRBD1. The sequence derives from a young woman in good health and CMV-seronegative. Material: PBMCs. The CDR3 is CASSPITGQGRTYEQYF. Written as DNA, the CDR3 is TGTGCCAGCTCCCCGATTACCGGACAGGGACGAACCTACGAGCAGTACTTC.